This is a list of T cell receptor beta chains from one sample in a study of T cells in Graves' hyperthyroidism and ophthalmopathy. TCRdb processed the multiplex PCR reads anew with MiXCR; each CDR3 protein has one entry. The sample has 300,000 to 400,000 distinct CDR3 sequences; around a fifth are singletons. Sample: blood. The source of these receptors is a woman aged 45-65 years with Graves' hyperthyroidism. CDR3s include the opening cysteine and the closing phenylalanine or tryptophan. A D gene is named only where the DNA matches it firmly. The size entry is marked missing in some rows and otherwise reads once, few, many or a size class.

TRBJ2-1,.,TRBV5-1,15,TRBD2,TGCGCCAGCAGCTTGGAGGGCGGGAGATCGGATGAGCAGTTCTTC,CASSLEGGRSDEQFF
TRBJ2-7,many,TRBV5-1,13,.,TGCGCCAGCAATTATTACCCGGACTACGAGCAGTACTTC,CASNYYPDYEQYF
TRBJ2-1,many,TRBV11-2,15,.,TGTGCCAGCAGCTTCAGACGCACCGATTTAAATGAGCAGTTCTTC,CASSFRRTDLNEQFF
TRBJ2-7,many,TRBV27,17,TRBD1,TGTGCCAGCCGAACCGTGGCCGGGACAGCAGATTCCTACGAGCAGTACTTC,CASRTVAGTADSYEQYF
TRBJ2-7,.,TRBV5-1,16,.,TGCGCCAGCAGCTTGGGGGGACACAAGTCCTCCTACGAGCAGTACTTC,CASSLGGHKSSYEQYF
TRBJ2-1,.,TRBV11-3,15,TRBD2,TGTGCCAGCAGCTTAGGATACGGGAGGGCGAATGAGCAGTTCTTC,CASSLGYGRANEQFF
TRBJ1-6,few,TRBV20-1,14,.,TGCAGTGCTAGAGTGGAGGGGGTTAGCTCACCCCTCCACTTT,CSARVEGVSSPLHF
TRBJ2-1,.,TRBV4-1,15,.,TGCGCCAGCAGCCAAGATACAGCTCTCTACAATGAGCAGTTCTTC,CASSQDTALYNEQFF
TRBJ1-1,many,TRBV18,14,TRBD1,TGTGCCAGCTCAGGACAGGACATGAACACTGAAGCTTTCTTT,CASSGQDMNTEAFF
TRBJ1-4,many,TRBV30,15,.,TGTGCCTGGAGTGCACAGACAGCAACTAATGAAAAACTGTTTTTT,CAWSAQTATNEKLFF
TRBJ2-1,many,TRBV10-3,17,TRBD2,TGTGCCATCAGTGAGGCCGGGACTAGCGGGAGGACGGGTGAGCAGTTCTTC,CAISEAGTSGRTGEQFF
TRBJ1-5,.,TRBV28,14,TRBD1,TGTGCCAGCAGGGCGGACAGGGGCAATCAGCCCCAGCATTTT,CASRADRGNQPQHF
TRBJ1-5,many,TRBV30,14,.,TGTGCCTGGAGTGGGGTCGGGAGGAATCAGCCCCAGCATTTT,CAWSGVGRNQPQHF
TRBJ1-1,many,TRBV29-1,14,.,TGCAGCGTCGGAGACAGCTTCATGAACACTGAAGCTTTCTTT,CSVGDSFMNTEAFF
TRBJ2-4,.,TRBV28,18,TRBD1,TGTGCCAGCAGCCATCCGGGACAGGGGTACGTGGGTGGCAACATTCAGTACTTC,CASSHPGQGYVGGNIQYF
TRBJ1-1,.,TRBV10-3,13,TRBD1,TGTGCCATCAGTGAGTCGATGGACAGGGAAGCTTTCTTT,CAISESMDREAFF
TRBJ2-5,many,TRBV15,14,TRBD1,TGTGCCACCAGCAGAAACAGGGGGCAGGAGACCCAGTACTTC,CATSRNRGQETQYF
TRBJ2-5,many,TRBV7-2,16,.,TGTGCCAGCAGCTTAGGGGGGGGGGCTACGGGAGAGACCCAGTACTTC,CASSLGGGATGETQYF
TRBJ2-4,.,TRBV20-1,15,.,TGCAGTGCTAGAGAGGGACATATAGCCAAAAACATTCAGTACTTC,CSAREGHIAKNIQYF
TRBJ1-2,.,TRBV2,15,.,TGTGCCAGCAGTGACCGGGGCAGCCTTAACTATGGCTACACCTTC,CASSDRGSLNYGYTF
TRBJ1-4,.,TRBV30,13,.,TGTGCCTGGAGGATTACAGGGCGTGAAAAACTGTTTTTT,CAWRITGREKLFF
TRBJ2-5,many,TRBV5-1,14,TRBD1,TGCGCCAGCAGCCCTACAGGGGGCGTGGAGACCCAGTACTTC,CASSPTGGVETQYF
TRBJ2-1,few,TRBV6-1,17,TRBD2,TGTGCCAGCAGAGGGACTAGCGGGGGGGCCACCTACAATGAGCAGTTCTTC,CASRGTSGGATYNEQFF
TRBJ2-3,many,TRBV9,14,.,TGTGCCAGCAGCGTATACTGGAATGCAGATACGCAGTATTTT,CASSVYWNADTQYF
TRBJ2-5,many,TRBV7-9,14,.,TGTGCCAGCAGCAGAACGACAGAAGGGGAGACCCAGTACTTC,CASSRTTEGETQYF
TRBJ2-7,few,TRBV11-2,18,.,TGTGCCAGCAGCTTTAGGGGGGGCGGGAGACAACTTCACTACGAGCAGTACTTC,CASSFRGGGRQLHYEQYF
TRBJ2-7,many,TRBV5-1,15,TRBD2,TGCGCCAGCAGCGGCCTGCTAGCGGGAGGATCGGAGCAGTACTTC,CASSGLLAGGSEQYF
TRBJ2-5,many,TRBV10-3,17,TRBD2,TGTGCCATCAGTGAGTCTGTACTAGCGGGAGGCGGAGAGACCCAGTACTTC,CAISESVLAGGGETQYF
TRBJ2-3,.,TRBV13,15,.,TGTGCCAGCAGCCACGGGGGCGCGAGCACAGATACGCAGTATTTT,CASSHGGASTDTQYF
TRBJ2-7,many,TRBV6-1,15,TRBD1,TGTGCCAGCAGGGATACGGGACAGGCATCCTACGAGCAGTACTTC,CASRDTGQASYEQYF
TRBJ1-3,.,TRBV9,15,.,TGTGCCAGCAGCGTAGGGTCGGGGAATGGAAACACCATATATTTT,CASSVGSGNGNTIYF
TRBJ1-1,.,TRBV12-3/TRBV12-4,16,TRBD1,TGTGCCAGCAGTTCGGTTCCGGGACAGGGGAACACTGAAGCTTTCTTT,CASSSVPGQGNTEAFF
TRBJ2-7,few,TRBV7-9,11,.,TGTGCCAGCATCGGCAGGGACGAGCAGTACTTC,CASIGRDEQYF
TRBJ2-5,.,TRBV5-5,15,.,TGTGCCAGCAGCTTGGAGTCGGCTAGAGGCGAGACCCAGTACTTC,CASSLESARGETQYF
TRBJ2-5,many,TRBV5-1,16,TRBD2,TGCGCCAGCAGCTTGGGGCGGCTAGCGGGAACGGAGACCCAGTACTTC,CASSLGRLAGTETQYF
TRBJ2-7,many,TRBV12-3/TRBV12-4,14,.,TGTGCCAGCAGTTCCCCCCCTTGGCTAGAGGGGCAGTACTTC,CASSSPPWLEGQYF
TRBJ2-5,many,TRBV3-1,15,.,TGTGCCAGCAGCCAAGATCTTTGGGAAGGAGAGACCCAGTACTTC,CASSQDLWEGETQYF
TRBJ2-3,.,TRBV6-5,20,TRBD2,TGTGCCAGCAGTTACGCGTTTTTAGGAGCGGGGGGGCCTGACACAGATACGCAGTATTTT,CASSYAFLGAGGPDTDTQYF
TRBJ2-1,.,TRBV4-2,15,TRBD2,TGTGCCAGCAGCTTGGGTAAGCGGGAGAGGAATGAGCAGTTCTTC,CASSLGKRERNEQFF
TRBJ2-5,few,TRBV6-2/TRBV6-3,14,TRBD1,TGTGCCAGCAGAGGGGTAGGGGGCGGGGAGACCCAGTACTTC,CASRGVGGGETQYF
TRBJ1-1,many,TRBV27,13,.,TGTGCCAGCAGTTTTAGGGAGAACACTGAAGCTTTCTTT,CASSFRENTEAFF
TRBJ2-1,.,TRBV24-1,21,.,TGTGCCACCAGTGATTTGCCGCGGTGGGGCGCGGGCGAGAGCTCCTACAATGAGCAGTTCTTC,CATSDLPRWGAGESSYNEQFF
TRBJ2-1,many,TRBV6-2/TRBV6-3,14,.,TGTGCCAGCACCCCGGGTGTCTCCTACAATGAGCAGTTCTTC,CASTPGVSYNEQFF
TRBJ1-2,.,TRBV25-1,11,.,TGTGCCAGCTTGGGGGGCTATGGCTACACCTTC,CASLGGYGYTF
TRBJ1-1,.,TRBV3-1,13,.,TGTGCCAGCAGCCTTGAGGGCACCCGTGCAGCTTTCTTT,CASSLEGTRAAFF
TRBJ2-7,.,TRBV20-1,16,TRBD2,TGCAGTGCTAGAGATTTGCTAGCGGGGAACTCCTACGAGCAGTACTTC,CSARDLLAGNSYEQYF
TRBJ2-1,many,TRBV12-3/TRBV12-4,14,.,TGTGCCAGCAGCCCCGACGGGCCCTACAATGAGCAGTTCTTC,CASSPDGPYNEQFF
TRBJ2-1,many,TRBV10-3,15,TRBD2,TGTGCCATCAGTGCTGGGACTAGCGGGATCGATGAGCAGTTCTTC,CAISAGTSGIDEQFF
TRBJ2-5,few,TRBV15,13,.,TGTGCCACCAGCAGAGACCTAGCCGAGACCCAGTACTTC,CATSRDLAETQYF
TRBJ2-5,.,TRBV3-1,16,.,TGTGCCAGCAGCCATAAAACGATGGCTTTCCAAGAGACCCAGTACTTC,CASSHKTMAFQETQYF
TRBJ1-1,.,TRBV2,14,.,TGTGCCAGCAGCTTGGAGGGCGGCGGCACTGAAGCTTTCTTT,CASSLEGGGTEAFF
TRBJ2-3,.,TRBV2,16,TRBD2,TGTGCCAGCAGGCACACAACTAGCGAGAGCACAGATACGCAGTATTTT,CASRHTTSESTDTQYF
TRBJ1-2,.,TRBV25-1,14,.,TGTGCCAGCAGTGAATTAGTAGGAATTGGTGGCTACACCTTC,CASSELVGIGGYTF